A selection of T cell receptor beta chains follows, all from one sample in a study of blood T cells in healthy people across ages. Via MiXCR, TCRdb re-called the 5' RACE reads, giving one row per CDR3 protein. Here the sample spans almost 1 million distinct CDR3 sequences, roughly 47% being singletons. Sequencing was carried out using blood. These receptors originate from an older woman in good health. CDR3s include the opening cysteine and the closing phenylalanine or tryptophan. Fields, in order: J gene, V gene, clone size, D gene, CDR3 DNA, CDR3 protein. A D gene is named only where the DNA matches it firmly. Only some rows state a clone size, as once, few, many or a class for expanded clones.

J gene: TRBJ1-2; V gene: TRBV12-3/TRBV12-4; clone size: -; D gene: TRBD1; CDR3 DNA: TGTGCCAGCAGCTACGACAGGGAGAGAGACTACACCTTC; CDR3 protein: CASSYDRERDYTF
J gene: TRBJ2-7; V gene: TRBV20-1; clone size: -; D gene: TRBD2; CDR3 DNA: TGCAGTGCTTCCCTTAGCGGGAGGAGGTACGAGCAGTACTTC; CDR3 protein: CSASLSGRRYEQYF
J gene: TRBJ2-5; V gene: TRBV14; clone size: few; D gene: TRBD2; CDR3 DNA: TGTGCCAGCAGGCTAGCGGGAGCCGGAGAGACCCAGTACTTC; CDR3 protein: CASRLAGAGETQYF
J gene: TRBJ1-5; V gene: TRBV28; clone size: -; D gene: -; CDR3 DNA: TGTGCCAGCAGTTTACTCCAGCTCCCGCAGCCCCAGCATTTT; CDR3 protein: CASSLLQLPQPQHF
J gene: TRBJ2-1; V gene: TRBV7-9; clone size: -; D gene: -; CDR3 DNA: TGTGCCAGCAGCCCAACCCTGAGCGGTGAGCAGTTCTTC; CDR3 protein: CASSPTLSGEQFF
J gene: TRBJ2-5; V gene: TRBV2; clone size: -; D gene: -; CDR3 DNA: TGTGCCAGCAGATTACGACAGGGAGGGCAAGAGACCCAGTACTTC; CDR3 protein: CASRLRQGGQETQYF
J gene: TRBJ1-6; V gene: TRBV3-1; clone size: few; D gene: TRBD1; CDR3 DNA: TGTGCCAGTAGGGGGACAGGGGTTGTTATTGATTCACCCCTCCACTTT; CDR3 protein: CASRGTGVVIDSPLHF
J gene: TRBJ2-7; V gene: TRBV14; clone size: -; D gene: -; CDR3 DNA: TGTGCCAGCAGCTCGGCCAGGGGCTACGAGCAGTACTTC; CDR3 protein: CASSSARGYEQYF
J gene: TRBJ1-2; V gene: TRBV18; clone size: -; D gene: -; CDR3 DNA: TGTGCCAGCTCACCGGGAGCGGGGATAGGAGGCTACACCTTC; CDR3 protein: CASSPGAGIGGYTF
J gene: TRBJ2-3; V gene: TRBV7-9; clone size: -; D gene: -; CDR3 DNA: TGTGCCAGCAGCTCCGGCCTAGCGAGTACCACAGATACGCAGTATTTT; CDR3 protein: CASSSGLASTTDTQYF
J gene: TRBJ1-5; V gene: TRBV27; clone size: -; D gene: -; CDR3 DNA: TGTGCCAGCAGTTTATATCGCGGCAGGGATGATCAGGGTCAGCCCCAGCATTTT; CDR3 protein: CASSLYRGRDDQGQPQHF
J gene: TRBJ2-5; V gene: TRBV11-2; clone size: once; D gene: -; CDR3 DNA: TGTGCCAGCAGCTCCTGGGTCCTAGAGGAGCAGTACTTC; CDR3 protein: CASSSWVLEEQYF
J gene: TRBJ2-7; V gene: TRBV20-1; clone size: -; D gene: -; CDR3 DNA: TGCAGTGCTAGAGGTTGGGAGACCGGCCTCAGGGAGCAGTACTTC; CDR3 protein: CSARGWETGLREQYF
J gene: TRBJ2-7; V gene: TRBV27; clone size: once; D gene: -; CDR3 DNA: TGTGCCAGCAAAGGCAAGGGGACCTCCTACAATGAGCAGTACTTC; CDR3 protein: CASKGKGTSYNEQYF